This T cell receptor beta chain emerged from a study of regulatory T cells in long-lasting Graves disease. General study results and limits: Fewer public clonotypes were shared by new patients (around 990) than by persistent patients (2,741).

Documented time point: newly diagnosed GD, antithyroid drugs for less than 3 months. Researchers made the TCR library from RNA that was extracted from PBMCs. An endocrinology department in Xi'an, China, supplied the patients. Germline CDR1 is SGHRS and CDR2 is YFSETQ. The CDR3 has 16 amino acids. V was trimmed by 0 bases and J by 0 bases, leaving 12 bases between them. This clonotype showed up many times. Its antigen is undetermined. Libraries of TCR beta came from iRepertoire HTBI primers plus Arm-PCR of CDR3 regions. TCRdb re-called the multiplex PCR reads through MiXCR, storing one row per CDR3 protein. Of fewer than 650,000 distinct CDR3 sequences in the sample, 16% were seen once. These same records also appear under a second study, on T cells in Graves' hyperthyroidism and ophthalmopathy. From that paper: HTBI primers were used for first-round RT-PCR of the TCR CDR3. The model identified upcoming ophthalmopathy a median 6.5 months ahead of onset.

V and J are TRBV5-1 and TRBJ1-2; D remains unclear. The receptor was derived from a man aged 18 to 29 with Graves disease. Sequenced here: peripheral blood mononuclear cells (PBMCs), sampled at new diagnosis, from a patient treated with antithyroid drugs. The CDR3 here is CASSLEGSTPNYGYTF. The CDR3 DNA reads as TGCGCCAGCAGCTTGGAAGGTAGCACCCCTAACTATGGCTACACCTTC.